The clone carrying this TCR beta chain was counted many times. This sample is part of a study of T cells in Graves' hyperthyroidism and ophthalmopathy. About the study: Blood from the periphery was taken at initial diagnosis, before any treatment.

V was clipped by 2 bases and J by 0 bases; unmatched bases: 10. Per germline, CDR1 DFQATT and CDR2 SNEGSKA (reference sequence). This CDR3 is 16 amino acids long. The hyperthyroidism patients had all been newly diagnosed, and their disease duration was under 2 months. Their ages ranged from 18 to 65 years. Patients were excluded because of uncontrolled infection, other autoimmune disease, pregnancy or lactation. This sample holds PBMCs from roughly 10 ml fresh peripheral blood. Researchers took RNA transcripts and amplified the TCR beta CDR3 regions from them. When the TCR CDR3 underwent first-round RT-PCR, the HTBI primer set was used. Using its own MiXCR run on the multiplex PCR reads, TCRdb lists one record per CDR3 protein. The top ten hold 8.4% of the sample, which has fewer than 800,000 distinct CDR3 sequences, 16% seen once.

Sequenced material: blood. The source of this sequence is a man aged 18 to 30 with Graves' hyperthyroidism. The chain combines TRBV20-1 with TRBJ2-7; 7 nucleotides agree with TRBD2. The CDR3 bases are TGCAGTGCTAGACCCCGCGAAAGCGGGAACTCCTACGAGCAGTACTTC. It specifies CSARPRESGNSYEQYF.